This record concerns one TCR beta chain sequence. The target antigen is unknown. A 10-day culture period preceded the isolation of CD4+ T cells. CDR1 is SEHNR and CDR2 is FQNEAQ in the germline V gene (reference sequence). V trimming: 1 base; J trimming: 0 bases; junction bases outside the gene matches: 9. This CDR3 spans 19 amino acids. Assay used: immunoSEQ multiplex PCR; TCRdb lists only in-frame clones, some missing. The sample records about 64,000 clones, approximately 72% being singletons. These data originate in a study of vaccination effects on CD4 cells after COVID-19. Study summary: With the ViraFEST assay, the study expanded antigen-specific CD4+ T cells using viral peptide pools, then sequenced them.

This chain links TRBV7-9 with TRBJ2-7; 13 bases line up with TRBD2. This TCR derives from a human donor who had a prior SARS-CoV-2 infection. The material was CD4+ T cells from PBMCs cultured without peptide, obtained before COVID-19 vaccination. In nucleotides, the CDR3 is TGTGCCAGCAGCTTAGAGCGGACTAGCGGGGGCCGAAGCTCCTACGAGCAGTACTTC. Translation gives CASSLERTSGGRSSYEQYF.